The T cell receptor beta chain described here comes from a study of blood T cell repertoires in COVID-19. CDR3 length equals 14 residues. V lost 2 bases, J lost 7 bases, and 14 bases lay in between. Germline assignment: CDR1 SGHNT and CDR2 YENEEA. Clones were read by immunoSEQ multiplex PCR, and TCRdb kept only the in-frame ones, dropping some. In the table there are some 150,000 clones, approximately 92% of which are singletons. This receptor was taken from a woman aged 40 to 50 with acute or convalescent COVID-19. This chain connects TRBV11-3 to TRBJ1-1, with D tentatively TRBD1 (5 bases). The specimen was peripheral blood. The CDR3 region is CASSLSGERGEAFF. The CDR3 coding sequence is TGTGCCAGCAGCTTATCGGGGGAAAGGGGTGAAGCTTTCTTT.